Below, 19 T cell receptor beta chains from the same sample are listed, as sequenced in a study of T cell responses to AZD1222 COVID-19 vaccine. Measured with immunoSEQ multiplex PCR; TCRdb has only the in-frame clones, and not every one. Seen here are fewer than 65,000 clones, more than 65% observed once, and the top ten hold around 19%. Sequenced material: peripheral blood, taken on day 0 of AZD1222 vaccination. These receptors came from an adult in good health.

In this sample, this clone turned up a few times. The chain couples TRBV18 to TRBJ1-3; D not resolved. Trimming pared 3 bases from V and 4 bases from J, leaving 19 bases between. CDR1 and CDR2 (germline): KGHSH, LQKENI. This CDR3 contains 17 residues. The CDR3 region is CASSPGRQIALGNTIYF. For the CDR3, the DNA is TGTGCCAGCTCACCGGGAAGACAAATAGCACTGGGAAACACCATATATTTT.

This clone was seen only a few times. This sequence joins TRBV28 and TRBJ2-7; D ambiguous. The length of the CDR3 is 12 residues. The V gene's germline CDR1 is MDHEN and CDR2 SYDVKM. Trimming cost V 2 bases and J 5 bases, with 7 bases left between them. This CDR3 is CASSLGPDEQYF. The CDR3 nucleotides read TGTGCCAGCAGTTTAGGCCCGGACGAGCAGTACTTC.

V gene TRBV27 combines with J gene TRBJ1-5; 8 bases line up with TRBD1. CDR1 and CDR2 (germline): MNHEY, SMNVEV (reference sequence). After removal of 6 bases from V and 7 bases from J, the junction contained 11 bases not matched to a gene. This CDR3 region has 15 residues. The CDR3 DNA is TGTGCCAGCAGCCTCCCAGACAGGGGTGACCAGCCCCAGCATTTT. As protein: CASSLPDRGDQPQHF.

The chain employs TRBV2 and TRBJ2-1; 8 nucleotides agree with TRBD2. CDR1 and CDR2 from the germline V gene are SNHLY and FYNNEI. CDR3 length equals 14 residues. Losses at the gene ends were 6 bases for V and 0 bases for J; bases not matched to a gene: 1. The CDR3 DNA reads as TGTGCCAGCAGGGGGACTAGCTCCTACAATGAGCAGTTCTTC. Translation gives CASRGTSSYNEQFF.

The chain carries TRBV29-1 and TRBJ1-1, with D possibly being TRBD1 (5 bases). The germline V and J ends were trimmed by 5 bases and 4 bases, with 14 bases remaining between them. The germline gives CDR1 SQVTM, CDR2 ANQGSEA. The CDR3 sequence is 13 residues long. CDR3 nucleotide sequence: TGCAGCGTTACCAGGGTAGAGGGCACTGAAGCTTTCTTT. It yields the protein CSVTRVEGTEAFF. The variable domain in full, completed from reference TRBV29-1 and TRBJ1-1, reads SAVISQKPSRDICQRGTSLTIQCQVDSQVTMMFWYRQQPGQSLTLIATANQGSEATYESGFVIDKFPISRPNLTFSTLTVSNMSPEDSSIYLCSVTRVEGTEAFFGQGTRLTVV.

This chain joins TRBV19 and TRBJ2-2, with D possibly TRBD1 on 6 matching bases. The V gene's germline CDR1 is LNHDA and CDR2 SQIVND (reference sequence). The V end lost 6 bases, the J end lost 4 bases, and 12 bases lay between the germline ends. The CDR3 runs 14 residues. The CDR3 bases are TGTGCCAGTAGAGAACAGGGACGCACCGGGGAGCTGTTTTTT. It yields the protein CASREQGRTGELFF.

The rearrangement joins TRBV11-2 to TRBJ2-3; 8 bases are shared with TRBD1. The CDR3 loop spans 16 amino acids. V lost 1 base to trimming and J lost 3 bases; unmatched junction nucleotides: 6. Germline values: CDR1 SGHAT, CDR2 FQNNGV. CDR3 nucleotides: TGTGCCAGCAGCTTAGGCCGGGACAGGATAACAGATACGCAGTATTTT. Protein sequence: CASSLGRDRITDTQYF.

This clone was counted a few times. CDR3 bases: TGTGCCAGCAGCTTGGGACAGGGGAACTATGGCTACACCTTC. It encodes CASSLGQGNYGYTF. V and J are TRBV7-9 and TRBJ1-2; 10 bases map to TRBD1. Germline CDR1 reads SEHNR; CDR2 reads FQNEAQ (reference sequence). With V trimmed by 3 bases and J by 2 bases, 0 bases remained unmatched. CDR3 length: 14 amino acids. The whole variable domain, filled in from reference TRBV7-9 and TRBJ1-2, reads DTGVSQNPRHKITKRGQNVTFRCDPISEHNRLYWYRQTLGQGPEFLTYFQNEAQLEKSRLLSDRFSAERPKGSFSTLEIQRTEQGDSAMYLCASSLGQGNYGYTFGSGTRLTVV.

The CDR3 region is CASSRTGLAEETQYF. The CDR3 DNA sequence: TGTGCCAGTAGTCGTACGGGACTAGCGGAAGAGACCCAGTACTTC. This chain uses TRBV19 with TRBJ2-5; 11 nucleotides line up with TRBD2. The J segment lost 3 bases and the V segment lost 5 bases, leaving 5 bases of the junction unmatched. Germline V gene lookup returns CDR1 LNHDA and CDR2 SQIVND (reference sequence). CDR3 length: 15 amino acids.

This chain's CDR3 is CASRQPGQVNTGELFF. The CDR3 DNA is TGCGCCAGCAGGCAGCCGGGACAGGTCAACACCGGGGAGCTGTTTTTT. The rearrangement uses TRBV4-1 and TRBJ2-2; 8 bases agree with TRBD1. The CDR3 is 16 amino acids. The V gene end was trimmed by 6 bases and the J gene end by 2 bases; junction bases not matched to a gene: 8. Germline values: CDR1 MGHRA, CDR2 YSYEKL.

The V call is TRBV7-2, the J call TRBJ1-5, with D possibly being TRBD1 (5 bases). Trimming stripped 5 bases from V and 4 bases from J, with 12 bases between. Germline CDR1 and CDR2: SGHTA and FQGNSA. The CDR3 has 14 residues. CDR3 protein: CASSRGPRNQPQHF. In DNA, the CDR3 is TGTGCCAGCAGCCGGGGACCTAGAAATCAGCCCCAGCATTTT.

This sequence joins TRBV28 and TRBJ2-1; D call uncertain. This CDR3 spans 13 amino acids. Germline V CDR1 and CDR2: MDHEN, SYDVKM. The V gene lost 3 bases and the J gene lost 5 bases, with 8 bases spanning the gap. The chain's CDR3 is CASSFAGDNEQFF. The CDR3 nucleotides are TGTGCCAGCAGTTTTGCAGGAGACAATGAGCAGTTCTTC.

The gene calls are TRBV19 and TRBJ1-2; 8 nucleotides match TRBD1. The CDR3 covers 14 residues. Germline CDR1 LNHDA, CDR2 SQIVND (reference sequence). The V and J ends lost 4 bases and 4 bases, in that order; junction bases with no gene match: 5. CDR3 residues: CASSTGQGFYGYTF. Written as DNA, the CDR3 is TGTGCCAGTAGTACAGGACAGGGCTTCTATGGCTACACCTTC.

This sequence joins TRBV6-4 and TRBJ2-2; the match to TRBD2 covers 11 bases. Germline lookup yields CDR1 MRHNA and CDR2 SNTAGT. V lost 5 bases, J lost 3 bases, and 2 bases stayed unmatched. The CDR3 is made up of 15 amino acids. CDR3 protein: CASSLLAGDTGELFF. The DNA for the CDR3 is TGTGCCAGCAGTCTACTAGCGGGAGACACCGGGGAGCTGTTTTTT.

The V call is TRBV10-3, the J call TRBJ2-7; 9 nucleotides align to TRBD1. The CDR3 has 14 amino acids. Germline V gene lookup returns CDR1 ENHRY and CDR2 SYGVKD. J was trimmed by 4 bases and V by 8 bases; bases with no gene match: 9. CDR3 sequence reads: CAIGTTGGLYEQYF. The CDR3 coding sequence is TGTGCCATCGGGACTACAGGGGGCTTATACGAGCAGTACTTC.

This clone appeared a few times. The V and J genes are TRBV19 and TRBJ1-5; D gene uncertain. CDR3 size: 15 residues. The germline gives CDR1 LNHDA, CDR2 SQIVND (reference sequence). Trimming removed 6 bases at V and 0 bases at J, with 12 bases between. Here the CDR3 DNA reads TGTGCCAGTAGGTCCAGCCCGACTAGCAATCAGCCCCAGCATTTT. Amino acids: CASRSSPTSNQPQHF.

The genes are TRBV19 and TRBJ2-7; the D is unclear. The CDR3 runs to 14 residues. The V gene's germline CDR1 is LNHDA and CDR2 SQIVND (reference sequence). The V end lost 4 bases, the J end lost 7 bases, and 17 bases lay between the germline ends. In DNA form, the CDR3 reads TGTGCCAGTAGTAAACTCCTCAAGGACGAAGAGCAGTACTTC. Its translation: CASSKLLKDEEQYF.

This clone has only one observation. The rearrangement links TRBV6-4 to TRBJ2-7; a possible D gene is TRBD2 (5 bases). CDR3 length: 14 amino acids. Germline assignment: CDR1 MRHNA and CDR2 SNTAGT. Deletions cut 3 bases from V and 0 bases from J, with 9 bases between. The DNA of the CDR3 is TGTGCCAGCAGTGAGTACGGGGACTCCTACGAGCAGTACTTC. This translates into CASSEYGDSYEQYF.

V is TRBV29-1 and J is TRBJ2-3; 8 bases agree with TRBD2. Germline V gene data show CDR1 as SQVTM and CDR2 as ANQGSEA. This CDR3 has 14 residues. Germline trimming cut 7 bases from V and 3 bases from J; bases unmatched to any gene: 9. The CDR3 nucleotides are TGCAGCGCCTCAGCGGGAGAGGTGACAGATACGCAGTATTTT. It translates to CSASAGEVTDTQYF.